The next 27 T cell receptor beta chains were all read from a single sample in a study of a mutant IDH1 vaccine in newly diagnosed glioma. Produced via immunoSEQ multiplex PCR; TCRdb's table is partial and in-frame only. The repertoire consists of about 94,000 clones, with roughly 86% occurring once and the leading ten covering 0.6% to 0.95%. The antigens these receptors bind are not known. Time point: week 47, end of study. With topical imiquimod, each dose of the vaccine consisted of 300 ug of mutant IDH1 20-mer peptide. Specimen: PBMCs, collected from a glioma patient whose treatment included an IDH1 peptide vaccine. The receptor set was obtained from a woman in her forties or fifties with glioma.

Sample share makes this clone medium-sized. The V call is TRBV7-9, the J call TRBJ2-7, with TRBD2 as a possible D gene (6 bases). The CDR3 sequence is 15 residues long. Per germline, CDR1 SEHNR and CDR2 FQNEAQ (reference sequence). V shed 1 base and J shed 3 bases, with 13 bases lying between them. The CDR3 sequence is CASSLEKAGRYEQYF. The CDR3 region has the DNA TGTGCCAGCAGCTTAGAAAAAGCGGGCCGCTACGAGCAGTACTTC.

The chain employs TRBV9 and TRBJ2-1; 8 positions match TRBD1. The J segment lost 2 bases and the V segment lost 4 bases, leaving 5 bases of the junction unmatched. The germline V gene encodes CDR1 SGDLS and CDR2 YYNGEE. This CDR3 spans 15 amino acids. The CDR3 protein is CASSTQGAAYNEQFF. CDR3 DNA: TGTGCCAGCAGCACCCAGGGGGCCGCCTACAATGAGCAGTTCTTC.

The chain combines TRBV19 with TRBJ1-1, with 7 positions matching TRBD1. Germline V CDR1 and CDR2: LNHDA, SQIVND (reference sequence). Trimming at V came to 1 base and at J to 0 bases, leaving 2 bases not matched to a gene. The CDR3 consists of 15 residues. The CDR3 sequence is CASSIVDRMNTEAFF. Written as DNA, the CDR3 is TGTGCCAGTAGTATAGTGGACAGGATGAACACTGAAGCTTTCTTT.

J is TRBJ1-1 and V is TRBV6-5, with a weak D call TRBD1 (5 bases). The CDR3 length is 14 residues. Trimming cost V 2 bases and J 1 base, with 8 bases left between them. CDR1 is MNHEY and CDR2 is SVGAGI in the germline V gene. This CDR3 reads CASSYAGQNTEAFF. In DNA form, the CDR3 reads TGTGCCAGCAGTTACGCCGGACAGAACACTGAAGCTTTCTTT.

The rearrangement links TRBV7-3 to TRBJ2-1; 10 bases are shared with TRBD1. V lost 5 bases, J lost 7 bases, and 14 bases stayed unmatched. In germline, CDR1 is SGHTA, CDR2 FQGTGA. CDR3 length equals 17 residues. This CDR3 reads CASSPSPGTGAGNEQFF. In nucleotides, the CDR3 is TGTGCCAGCAGCCCAAGTCCCGGGACAGGGGCGGGGAATGAGCAGTTCTTC.

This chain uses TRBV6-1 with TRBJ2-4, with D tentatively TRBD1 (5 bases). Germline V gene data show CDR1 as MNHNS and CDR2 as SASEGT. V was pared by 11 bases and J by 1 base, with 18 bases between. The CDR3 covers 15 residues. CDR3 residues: CAGKKGADAKNIQYF. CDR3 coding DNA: TGTGCCGGAAAGAAAGGGGCCGACGCCAAAAACATTCAGTACTTC.

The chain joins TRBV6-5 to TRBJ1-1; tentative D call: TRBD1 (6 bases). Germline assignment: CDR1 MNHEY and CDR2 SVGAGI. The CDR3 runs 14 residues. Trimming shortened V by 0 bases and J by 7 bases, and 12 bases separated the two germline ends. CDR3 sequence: CASSYSGTKLEAFF. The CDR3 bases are TGTGCCAGCAGTTACTCCGGGACAAAGCTTGAAGCTTTCTTT.

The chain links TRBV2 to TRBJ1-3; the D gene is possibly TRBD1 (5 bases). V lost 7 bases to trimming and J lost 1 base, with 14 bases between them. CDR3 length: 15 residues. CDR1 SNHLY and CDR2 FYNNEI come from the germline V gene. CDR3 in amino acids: CASMGFGGSGNTIYF. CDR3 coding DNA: TGTGCCAGCATGGGGTTCGGGGGTTCTGGAAACACCATATATTTT.

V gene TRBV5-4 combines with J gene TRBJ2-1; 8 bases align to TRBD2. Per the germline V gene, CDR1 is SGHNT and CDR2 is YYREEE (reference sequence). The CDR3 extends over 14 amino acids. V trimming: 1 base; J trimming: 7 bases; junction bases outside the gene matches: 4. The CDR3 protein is CASSLRGTRNEQFF. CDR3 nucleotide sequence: TGTGCCAGCAGCTTGAGGGGGACTAGAAATGAGCAGTTCTTC.

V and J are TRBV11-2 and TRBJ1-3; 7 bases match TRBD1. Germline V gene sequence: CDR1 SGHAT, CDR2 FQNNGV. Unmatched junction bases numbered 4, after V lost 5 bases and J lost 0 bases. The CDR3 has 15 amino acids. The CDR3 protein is CASSTGTASGNTIYF. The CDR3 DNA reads TGTGCCAGCAGCACCGGGACAGCCTCTGGAAACACCATATATTTT.

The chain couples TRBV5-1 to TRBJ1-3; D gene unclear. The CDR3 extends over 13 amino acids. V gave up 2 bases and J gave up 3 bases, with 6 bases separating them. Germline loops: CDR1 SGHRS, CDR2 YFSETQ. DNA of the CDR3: TGCGCCAGCAGCTTAGCGGTTGGAAACACCATATATTTT. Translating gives CASSLAVGNTIYF.

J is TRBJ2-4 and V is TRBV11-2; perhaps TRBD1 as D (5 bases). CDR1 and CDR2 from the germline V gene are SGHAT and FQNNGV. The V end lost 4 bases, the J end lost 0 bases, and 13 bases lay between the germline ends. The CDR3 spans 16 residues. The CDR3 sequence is CASSSLRGQAKNIQYF. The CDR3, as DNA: TGTGCCAGCAGCTCCCTTAGAGGACAAGCCAAAAACATTCAGTACTTC.

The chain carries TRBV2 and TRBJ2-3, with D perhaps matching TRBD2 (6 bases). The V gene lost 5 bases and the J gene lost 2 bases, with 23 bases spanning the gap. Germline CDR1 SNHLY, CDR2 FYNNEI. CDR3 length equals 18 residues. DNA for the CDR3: TGTGCCAGCAGTCTACCCCGGGACTCGAGGGGCTTCACAGATACGCAGTATTTT. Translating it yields CASSLPRDSRGFTDTQYF.

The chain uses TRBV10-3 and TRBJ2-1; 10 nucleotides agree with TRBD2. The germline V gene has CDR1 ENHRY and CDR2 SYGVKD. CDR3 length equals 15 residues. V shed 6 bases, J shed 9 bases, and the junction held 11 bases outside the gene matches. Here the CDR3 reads CAIRETSGSQGEQFF. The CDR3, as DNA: TGTGCCATCAGGGAGACTAGCGGGTCCCAGGGTGAGCAGTTCTTC.

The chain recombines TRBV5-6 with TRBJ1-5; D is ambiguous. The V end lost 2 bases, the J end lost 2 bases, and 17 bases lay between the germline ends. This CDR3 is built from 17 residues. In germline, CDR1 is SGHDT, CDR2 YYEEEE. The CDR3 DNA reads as TGTGCCAGCAGCTTAAGGCTTCGGGGAGAGGGCAATCAGCCCCAGCATTTT. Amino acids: CASSLRLRGEGNQPQHF. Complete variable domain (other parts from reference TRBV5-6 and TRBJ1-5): DAGVTQSPTHLIKTRGQQVTLRCSPKSGHDTVSWYQQALGQGPQFIFQYYEEEERQRGNFPDRFSGHQFPNYSSELNVNALLLGDSALYLCASSLRLRGEGNQPQHFGDGTRLSIL.

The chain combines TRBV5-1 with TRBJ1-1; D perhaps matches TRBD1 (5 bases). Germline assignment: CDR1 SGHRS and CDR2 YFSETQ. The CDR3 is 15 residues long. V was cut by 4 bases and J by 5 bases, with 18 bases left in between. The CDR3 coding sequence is TGCGCCAGCAGCCCGGGGGGAGGCCCGGGAACTGAAGCTTTCTTT. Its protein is CASSPGGGPGTEAFF.

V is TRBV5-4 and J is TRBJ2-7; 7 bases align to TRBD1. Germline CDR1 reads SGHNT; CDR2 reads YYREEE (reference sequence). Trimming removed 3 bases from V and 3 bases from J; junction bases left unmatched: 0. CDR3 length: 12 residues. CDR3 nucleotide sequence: TGTGCCAGCAGCTGGGACAGCTACGAGCAGTACTTC. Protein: CASSWDSYEQYF.

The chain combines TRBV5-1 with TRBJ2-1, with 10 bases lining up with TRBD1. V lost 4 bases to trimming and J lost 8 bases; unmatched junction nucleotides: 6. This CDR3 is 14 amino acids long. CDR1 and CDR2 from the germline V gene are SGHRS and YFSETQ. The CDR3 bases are TGCGCCAGCAGCGGGACAGGGGCCCTTTATGAGCAGTTCTTC. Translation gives CASSGTGALYEQFF.

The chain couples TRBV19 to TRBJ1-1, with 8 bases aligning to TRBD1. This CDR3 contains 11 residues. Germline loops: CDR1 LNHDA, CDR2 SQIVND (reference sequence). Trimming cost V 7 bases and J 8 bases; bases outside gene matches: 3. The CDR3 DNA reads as TGTGCCAGTATGGGGGACAGGGAAGCTTTCTTT. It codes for CASMGDREAFF.

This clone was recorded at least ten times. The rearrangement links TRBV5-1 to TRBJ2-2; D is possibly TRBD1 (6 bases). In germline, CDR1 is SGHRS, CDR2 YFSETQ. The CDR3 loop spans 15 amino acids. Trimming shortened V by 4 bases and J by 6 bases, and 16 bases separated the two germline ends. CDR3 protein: CASSRGQTSAGELFF. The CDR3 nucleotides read TGCGCCAGCAGCCGCGGACAGACCTCAGCCGGGGAGCTGTTTTTT.

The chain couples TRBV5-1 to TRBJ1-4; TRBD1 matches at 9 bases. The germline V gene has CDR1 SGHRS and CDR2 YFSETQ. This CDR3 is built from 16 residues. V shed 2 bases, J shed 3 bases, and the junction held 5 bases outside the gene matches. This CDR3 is CASSFGRDRANEKLFF. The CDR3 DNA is TGCGCCAGCAGCTTCGGTCGGGACAGGGCTAATGAAAAACTGTTTTTT.

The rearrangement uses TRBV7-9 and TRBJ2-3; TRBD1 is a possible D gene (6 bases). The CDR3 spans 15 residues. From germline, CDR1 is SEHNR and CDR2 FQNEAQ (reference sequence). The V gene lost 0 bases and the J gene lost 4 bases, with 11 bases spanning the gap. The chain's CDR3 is CASSLAAGESDTQYF. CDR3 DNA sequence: TGTGCCAGCAGCTTAGCGGCAGGGGAATCAGATACGCAGTATTTT.

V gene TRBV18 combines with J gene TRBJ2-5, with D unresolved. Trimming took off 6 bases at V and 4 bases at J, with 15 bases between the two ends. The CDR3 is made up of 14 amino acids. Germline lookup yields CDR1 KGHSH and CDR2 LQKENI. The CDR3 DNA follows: TGTGCCAGCTCCCAGTCGCTCGGGCGAGAGACCCAGTACTTC. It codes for CASSQSLGRETQYF.

Here the CDR3 DNA reads TGCGCCAGCAGCCGAGGAGGCGGGAGGGCGGACTACGAGCAGTACTTC. It encodes CASSRGGGRADYEQYF. V is TRBV4-1 and J is TRBJ2-7; 9 positions match TRBD2. With V trimmed by 4 bases and J by 3 bases, 10 bases remained unmatched. Per germline, CDR1 MGHRA and CDR2 YSYEKL. This CDR3 has 16 residues.

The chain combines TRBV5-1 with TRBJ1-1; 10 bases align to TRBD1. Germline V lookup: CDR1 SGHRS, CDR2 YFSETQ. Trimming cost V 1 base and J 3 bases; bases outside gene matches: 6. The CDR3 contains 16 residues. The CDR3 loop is CASSLWFDRGHTEAFF. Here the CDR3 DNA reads TGCGCCAGCAGCTTGTGGTTTGACAGGGGGCACACTGAAGCTTTCTTT.

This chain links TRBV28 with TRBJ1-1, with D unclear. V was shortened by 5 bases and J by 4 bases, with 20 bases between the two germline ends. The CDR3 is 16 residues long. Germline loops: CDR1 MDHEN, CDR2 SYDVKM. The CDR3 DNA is TGTGCCAGCAGTCCGACCGGGCCTAGGTTGCTCACTGAAGCTTTCTTT. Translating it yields CASSPTGPRLLTEAFF.

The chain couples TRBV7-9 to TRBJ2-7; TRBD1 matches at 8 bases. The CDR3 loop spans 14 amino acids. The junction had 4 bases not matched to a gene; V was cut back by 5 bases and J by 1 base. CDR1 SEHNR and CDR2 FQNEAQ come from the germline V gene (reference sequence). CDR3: CASSRDRSSYEQYF. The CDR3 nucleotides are TGTGCCAGCAGCCGGGACAGGAGTTCCTACGAGCAGTACTTC.